Shown below are 24 T cell receptor beta chains from a single sample sequenced in a study of Ad26.COV2.S vaccination and SARS-CoV-2 variants. Profiled with immunoSEQ multiplex PCR; TCRdb holds only in-frame clones, not every one. The repertoire holds 400,000 to 450,000 clones, around 93% seen once, with 1.5% to 2% in the top ten. Treatment denoted: around 19 received Ad26.COV2.S at low or high dose, single or two shots; about 5 received placebo; per-sample allocation not given. Collection of samples fell on day 63 after the first vaccine or placebo injection. The sequences come from peripheral blood, collected in a trial of Ad26.COV2.S vaccine versus placebo. These receptors were taken from a person aged 18-65 years who received the Ad26.COV2.S COVID-19 vaccine or a placebo.

The V and J genes are TRBV15 and TRBJ2-7; 7 bases align to TRBD2. CDR3 length: 14 residues. Germline V CDR1 and CDR2: LNHNV, YYDKDF (reference sequence). The V gene end was trimmed by 5 bases and the J gene end by 0 bases; junction bases not matched to a gene: 4. CDR3 loop: CATSRRDYSYEQYF. The CDR3 nucleotides are TGTGCCACCAGCCGGCGGGACTACTCCTACGAGCAGTACTTC.

The chain couples TRBV19 to TRBJ2-3; 9 bases align to TRBD2. The trim removed 4 bases at V and 5 bases at J, leaving 7 bases unmatched. CDR1 LNHDA and CDR2 SQIVND come from the germline V gene (reference sequence). This CDR3 has 15 amino acids. CDR3 protein: CASSTLAGARDTQYF. The CDR3 DNA is TGTGCCAGTAGTACCTTAGCGGGGGCAAGAGATACGCAGTATTTT.

This clone has just a few counts. The CDR3 DNA reads TGCGCCAGCAGCGTTCAGGGCTACGAGCAGTACTTC. This translates into CASSVQGYEQYF. The chain carries TRBV5-1 and TRBJ2-7; D perhaps matches TRBD1 (5 bases). The CDR3 spans 12 residues. Trimming removed 4 bases at V and 3 bases at J, with 8 bases between. Germline CDR1 is SGHRS and CDR2 is YFSETQ.

The chain is built from TRBV4-3 and TRBJ2-1, with 9 bases that match TRBD1. Unmatched junction bases numbered 6, after V lost 7 bases and J lost 8 bases. Germline-derived CDR1 and CDR2 are LGHNA and YSLEER. The CDR3 totals 13 residues. CDR3 bases: TGCGCCAGCACTACGGACAGGGGCGATGAGCAGTTCTTC. This translates into CASTTDRGDEQFF.

The CDR3 region is CASSQLNREEGYTF. DNA for the CDR3: TGCGCCAGCAGCCAATTAAACCGGGAGGAAGGCTACACCTTC. The J gene is TRBJ1-2, the V gene TRBV4-3; unclear D gene. In germline, CDR1 is LGHNA, CDR2 YSLEER. This CDR3 is 14 amino acids long. V gave up 2 bases and J gave up 8 bases, with 15 bases separating them.

The CDR3 sequence: CASSIRTDQETQYF. CDR3 nucleotide sequence: TGTGCCAGCAGCATAAGGACGGATCAAGAGACCCAGTACTTC. V is TRBV5-4 and J is TRBJ2-5; no clear D. The germline V gene encodes CDR1 SGHNT and CDR2 YYREEE (reference sequence). V was clipped by 4 bases and J by 2 bases, with 12 bases between them. This CDR3 comprises 14 residues.

The chain has TRBV7-2 and TRBJ1-2; D is possibly TRBD1 (5 bases). V lost 5 bases and J lost 7, with 14 bases in between. Germline CDR1 is SGHTA and CDR2 is FQGNSA. This CDR3 has 13 residues. The CDR3 DNA is TGTGCCAGCAGCCCAGGGCCATCTGGTGGCTACACCTTC. It yields the protein CASSPGPSGGYTF.

This chain connects TRBV21-1 to TRBJ1-1; TRBD1, as called in the table, went unchecked against the DNA. TRBV21-1 is noted as a pseudogene. CDR3 length equals 15 residues. The CDR3 DNA sequence: TGTGCCAGCAGCAAATCGGCAGGGAAGTTTACTGAAGCTTTCTTT. Its translation: CASSKSAGKFTEAFF.

V gene TRBV29-1 combines with J gene TRBJ1-2; possibly TRBD1 for D (6 bases). CDR1 SQVTM and CDR2 ANQGSEA come from the germline V gene. V was clipped by 1 base and J by 8 bases, with 11 bases between them. This CDR3 comprises 12 residues. CDR3 region: CSVEVTGGGYTF. In DNA, the CDR3 is TGCAGCGTTGAAGTCACGGGGGGCGGCTACACCTTC.

The chain combines TRBV3-1 (or the pseudogene TRBV3-2) with TRBJ1-2; D is perhaps TRBD1 (5 bases). CDR1 LGHDT and CDR2 YNNKEL come from the germline V gene (reference sequence). The CDR3 loop spans 14 amino acids. Trimming shortened V by 4 bases and J by 2 bases, and 11 bases separated the two germline ends. CDR3 protein: CASSLSGTNYGYTF. DNA for the CDR3: TGTGCCAGCAGCCTCTCCGGGACGAACTATGGCTACACCTTC.

The chain has TRBV11-3 and TRBJ1-2, with TRBD1 matching 9 bases. With 5 bases clipped from V and 8 bases from J, the junction kept 6 bases outside the gene matches. The CDR3 has 13 residues. Germline V lookup: CDR1 SGHNT, CDR2 YENEEA. The CDR3 protein is CASSPGQGRGYTF. The CDR3 region has the DNA TGTGCCAGCAGCCCGGGACAGGGTCGGGGCTACACCTTC. Variable domain in full (rest from reference TRBV11-3 and TRBJ1-2): EAGVVQSPRYKIIEKKQPVAFWCNPISGHNTLYWYLQNLGQGPELLIRYENEEAVDDSQLPKDRFSAERLKGVDSTLKIQPAELGDSAVYLCASSPGQGRGYTFGSGTRLTVV.

The J gene is TRBJ2-1, the V gene TRBV12-5; TRBD2 is a possible D gene (6 bases). The CDR3 runs 11 residues. Germline CDR1 is LGHNT and CDR2 is FRNRAP. V lost 6 bases and J 12 bases, leaving 12 bases between the germline ends. The CDR3 nucleotides are TGTGCTAGTGGGGTGGACTATCGGCAGTTCTTC. This codes for CASGVDYRQFF.

V gene TRBV19 combines with J gene TRBJ1-5; no clear D. There are 15 residues in the CDR3. V lost 3 bases and J lost 0, with 9 bases in between. Germline CDR1 and CDR2: LNHDA and SQIVND (reference sequence). CDR3 sequence (DNA): TGTGCCAGTAGTATCTGGCGGGCTAGCAATCAGCCCCAGCATTTT. Translation gives CASSIWRASNQPQHF. Together with reference TRBV19 and TRBJ1-5, the CDR3 gives the full variable domain: DGGITQSPKYLFRKEGQNVTLSCEQNLNHDAMYWYRQDPGQGLRLIYYSQIVNDFQKGDIAEGYSVSREKKESFPLTVTSAQKNPTAFYLCASSIWRASNQPQHFGDGTRLSIL.

In this sample, this clone turned up a few times. The chain couples TRBV6-1 to TRBJ1-1; D is undetermined. The CDR3 loop spans 14 amino acids. Germline V gene lookup returns CDR1 MNHNS and CDR2 SASEGT. V gave up 2 bases and J gave up 7 bases, with 14 bases separating them. The CDR3 DNA is TGTGCCAGCAGTGAACGGGCTGAAGGGAGTGAAGCTTTCTTT. It specifies CASSERAEGSEAFF.

The V gene is TRBV6-2 or TRBV6-3, the J gene TRBJ1-2; D not resolved. V gave up 2 bases and J gave up 2 bases, with 9 bases separating them. This CDR3 region has 14 residues. The germline V gene encodes CDR1 MNHEY and CDR2 SVGEGT. CDR3 coding DNA: TGTGCCAGCAGTTACGGGTTAGTGAACTATGGCTACACCTTC. Translated: CASSYGLVNYGYTF.

The V gene is TRBV19, the J gene TRBJ2-7; D gene uncertain. Germline lookup yields CDR1 LNHDA and CDR2 SQIVND (reference sequence). Trimming took 10 bases from V and 0 from J, leaving 7 bases between them. The length of the CDR3 is 11 residues. This CDR3 is CATTDSYEQYF. For the CDR3, the DNA is TGTGCCACTACGGACTCCTACGAGCAGTACTTC.

The chain uses TRBV12-3 or TRBV12-4 and TRBJ2-7; 10 nucleotides match TRBD1. With V trimmed by 6 bases and J by 4 bases, 3 bases remained unmatched. The length of the CDR3 is 13 residues. The CDR3 DNA is TGTGCCAGCAGCAAGGACAGGGGGTACGAGCAGTACTTC. Its translation is CASSKDRGYEQYF.

V gene TRBV30 combines with J gene TRBJ1-4; 8 nucleotides agree with TRBD1. The CDR3 is 12 amino acids. Germline trimming cut 3 bases from V and 6 bases from J; bases unmatched to any gene: 0. Germline-derived CDR1 and CDR2 are GTSNPN and SVGIG (reference sequence). CDR3 DNA: TGTGCCTGGAGGGACAGGGATGAAAAACTGTTTTTT. This codes for CAWRDRDEKLFF.

Of note for this clone: The sample carries other DNA sequences with the same CDR3. The CDR3 region is CASSLGQPNTGELFF. The CDR3 DNA is TGCGCCAGCAGCTTGGGACAGCCGAACACCGGGGAGCTGTTTTTT. This chain connects TRBV5-1 to TRBJ2-2, with D perhaps matching TRBD1 (5 bases). This CDR3 has 15 amino acids. V was pared by 0 bases and J by 0 bases, with 6 bases between. Germline loops: CDR1 SGHRS, CDR2 YFSETQ.

CDR3 coding DNA: TGTGCCAGCAGTTCACAGGGAACTCAGTACTTC. Translated, it gives CASSSQGTQYF. The V gene is TRBV12-3 or TRBV12-4, the J gene TRBJ2-4; tentatively, D is TRBD1 (6 bases). Trimming removed 4 bases at V and 12 bases at J, with 10 bases between. The CDR3 spans 11 residues.

The chain uses TRBV29-1 and TRBJ2-7; possibly TRBD2 for D (6 bases). The CDR3 loop spans 14 amino acids. V was cut by 0 bases and J by 1 base, with 10 bases left in between. Germline CDR1 reads SQVTM; CDR2 reads ANQGSEA. DNA of the CDR3: TGCAGCGTTGAAGAGACTAGTCCTTCCTACGAGCAGTACTTC. It yields the protein CSVEETSPSYEQYF.

The genes are TRBV7-8 and TRBJ2-7; the match to TRBD2 covers 7 bases. V lost 0 bases and J lost 7; bases outside the gene matches: 9. This CDR3 comprises 15 residues. Germline CDR1 reads SGHVS; CDR2 reads FQNEAQ. Here the CDR3 reads CASSLALGGVGEQYF. The CDR3 bases are TGTGCCAGCAGCTTAGCGCTGGGGGGGGTCGGAGAGCAGTACTTC. Based on the CDR3 plus reference TRBV7-8 and TRBJ2-7, the full variable domain is GAGVSQSPRYKVAKRGQDVALRCDPISGHVSLFWYQQALGQGPEFLTYFQNEAQLDKSGLPSDRFFAERPEGSVSTLKIQRTQQEDSAVYLCASSLALGGVGEQYFGPGTRLTVT.

This clone appeared a single time. The chain employs TRBV30 and TRBJ2-7; a possible D gene is TRBD2 (6 bases). Trimming pared 2 bases from V and 3 bases from J, leaving 14 bases between. This CDR3 contains 14 residues. Germline V CDR1 and CDR2: GTSNPN, SVGIG (reference sequence). The CDR3 loop reads CAWSTGTGVYEQYF. DNA for the CDR3: TGTGCCTGGAGTACCGGGACGGGAGTCTACGAGCAGTACTTC.

The chain links TRBV5-6 to TRBJ2-4; D unresolved. The V gene lost 0 bases and the J gene lost 0 bases, with 10 bases spanning the gap. Germline V CDR1 and CDR2: SGHDT, YYEEEE. This CDR3 spans 16 amino acids. The CDR3 here is CASSLAASLAKNIQYF. As DNA, the CDR3 is TGTGCCAGCAGCTTGGCGGCAAGCCTAGCCAAAAACATTCAGTACTTC.